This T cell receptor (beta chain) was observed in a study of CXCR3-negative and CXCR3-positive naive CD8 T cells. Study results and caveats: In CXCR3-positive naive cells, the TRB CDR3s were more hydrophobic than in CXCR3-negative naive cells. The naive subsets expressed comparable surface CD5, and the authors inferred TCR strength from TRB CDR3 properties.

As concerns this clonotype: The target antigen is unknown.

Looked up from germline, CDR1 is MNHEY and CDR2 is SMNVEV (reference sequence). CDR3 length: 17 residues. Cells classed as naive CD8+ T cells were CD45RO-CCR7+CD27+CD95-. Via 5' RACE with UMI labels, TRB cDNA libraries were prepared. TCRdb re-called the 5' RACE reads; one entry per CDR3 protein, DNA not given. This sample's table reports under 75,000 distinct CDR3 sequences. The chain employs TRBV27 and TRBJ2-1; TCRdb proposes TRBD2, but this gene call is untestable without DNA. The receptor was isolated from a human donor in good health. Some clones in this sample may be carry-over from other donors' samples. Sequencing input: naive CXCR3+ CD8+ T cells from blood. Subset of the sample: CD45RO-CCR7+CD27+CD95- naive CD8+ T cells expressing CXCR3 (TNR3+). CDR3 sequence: CASSLSRGGSSYNEQFF.